This TCR beta chain was retrieved from a study of beta chain features in type 1 diabetes. Sorting with CD45RO/CCR7/CD25/CD127/CD95/CD27 yielded naive, central memory, regulatory and stem-like memory CD4+ cells. Study-wide results and limits: PCR might pick shorter templates more often, in the same way for patients and controls. Type 1 diabetes patients had TCRB CDR3s that were shorter (moderately but significantly so) in all four CD4+ subsets.

Regarding this clone: Its antigen is currently unknown.

The isolated RNA, all of it, was reverse transcribed, so expressed TCRB transcripts were what got sequenced. Measured with immunoSEQ multiplex PCR; TCRdb has only the in-frame clones, and not every one. The sample consists of a few hundred thousand clones, 11% to 15% of them appearing once. This clonotype was obtained from a man aged 30 to 45 with type 1 diabetes. The specimen sequenced was naive CD4+ T cells from blood.

This CDR3 reads CSGELAQASETQYF. For the CDR3, the DNA is TGCAGCGGGGAACTAGCCCAGGCATCAGAGACCCAGTACTTC. This chain links TRBV29-1 with TRBJ2-5; D possibly corresponds to TRBD2 (6 bases). This CDR3 is 14 amino acids long. With 7 bases removed from V and 4 bases from J, the gap between germline ends came to 19 bases. Germline V gene lookup returns CDR1 SQVTM and CDR2 ANQGSEA.